Each of the 19 T cell receptor beta chains below was sequenced from the same sample in a study of shared clonotypes between healthy human individuals. Naive CD8 populations comprised CD45RO-negative cells positively selected for CCR7, excluding terminally differentiated effector memory CD45RA+ cells. TCRdb's copy holds only in-frame clones and misses some; the assay was immunoSEQ multiplex PCR. The repertoire holds approximately 600,000 clones, with roughly 95% as singletons. Sequences were obtained from naive CD8+ T cells sorted from blood. The receptors derive from a woman in her twenties or thirties in good health.

The J gene is TRBJ2-2, the V gene TRBV7-3, with 9 bases lining up with TRBD1. Germline V gene lookup returns CDR1 SGHTA and CDR2 FQGTGA. The CDR3 totals 15 residues. The trim removed 4 bases at V and 7 bases at J, leaving 7 bases unmatched. Here the CDR3 reads CASSSTGGAGGELFF. The CDR3 DNA follows: TGTGCCAGCAGCTCCACAGGGGGCGCCGGCGGGGAGCTGTTTTTT.

The chain joins TRBV11-2 to TRBJ2-7; D gene unclear. The CDR3 runs to 12 residues. Trimming removed 2 bases at V and 1 base at J, with 3 bases between. CDR1 and CDR2 (germline): SGHAT, FQNNGV. The CDR3 sequence: CASSLFSYEQYF. DNA for the CDR3: TGTGCCAGCAGCTTATTTTCCTACGAGCAGTACTTC.

V gene TRBV5-4 combines with J gene TRBJ2-7, with D possibly TRBD2 on 6 matching bases. This CDR3 has 15 residues. In germline, CDR1 is SGHNT, CDR2 YYREEE (reference sequence). V lost 0 bases and J lost 6, with 16 bases in between. CDR3 DNA: TGTGCCAGCAGCTTGGGATCGGGGGTAAGCTCCGAGCAGTACTTC. It translates to CASSLGSGVSSEQYF.

V gene TRBV9 combines with J gene TRBJ2-2; D might be TRBD2 (6 bases). This CDR3 spans 15 amino acids. V was clipped by 0 bases and J by 6 bases, with 12 bases between them. Germline CDR1 is SGDLS and CDR2 is YYNGEE. The CDR3 DNA is TGTGCCAGCAGCGTAGGAGGGGAGCGGGCCGGGGAGCTGTTTTTT. Its translation: CASSVGGERAGELFF.

V is TRBV28 and J is TRBJ2-7; no firm D call. This CDR3 is 13 amino acids long. With 4 bases removed from V and 1 base from J, the gap between germline ends came to 8 bases. Germline CDR1 MDHEN, CDR2 SYDVKM. The CDR3 loop is CASSWPESYEQYF. CDR3 coding DNA: TGTGCCAGCAGTTGGCCGGAATCCTACGAGCAGTACTTC.

The sample holds one count of this clone. The chain uses TRBV30 and TRBJ2-6; D ambiguous. CDR3 length: 15 amino acids. Germline CDR1 GTSNPN, CDR2 SVGIG (reference sequence). Trimming took 0 bases from V and 1 from J, leaving 7 bases between them. This CDR3 is CAWSVLNSGANVLTF. CDR3 DNA: TGTGCCTGGAGTGTCTTAAATTCTGGGGCCAACGTCCTGACTTTC. Based on the CDR3 plus reference TRBV30 and TRBJ2-6, the full variable domain is SQTIHQWPATLVQPVGSPLSLECTVEGTSNPNLYWYRQAAGRGLQLLFYSVGIGQISSEVPQNLSASRPQDRQFILSSKKLLLSDSGFYLCAWSVLNSGANVLTFGAGSRLTVL.

The chain joins TRBV27 to TRBJ1-3; D remains ambiguous. The CDR3 covers 13 residues. V was trimmed by 5 bases and J by 4 bases, leaving 9 bases between them. CDR1 is MNHEY and CDR2 is SMNVEV in the germline V gene (reference sequence). The CDR3 nucleotides read TGTGCCAGCAGTAATGGTCCCGGAAACACCATATATTTT. It translates to CASSNGPGNTIYF.

With regard to this clone: Within the sample, other DNA sequences also encode this same CDR3. CDR3 sequence: CASSLSPQNQPQHF. CDR3 DNA sequence: TGTGCCAGCAGTTTATCCCCACAAAATCAGCCCCAGCATTTT. The rearrangement joins TRBV27 to TRBJ1-5; D uncertain. This CDR3 region has 14 residues. Germline values: CDR1 MNHEY, CDR2 SMNVEV (reference sequence). V lost 0 bases to trimming and J lost 4 bases, with 7 bases between them.

V is TRBV15 and J is TRBJ1-1, with D possibly being TRBD1 (5 bases). This CDR3 comprises 14 residues. The germline gives CDR1 LNHNV, CDR2 YYDKDF (reference sequence). V was pared by 0 bases and J by 3 bases, with 8 bases between. DNA of the CDR3: TGTGCCACCAGCAGAGATGGGGGGTACACTGAAGCTTTCTTT. Its translation is CATSRDGGYTEAFF.

The chain has TRBV28 and TRBJ2-2, with 9 bases aligning to TRBD2. The CDR3 spans 13 residues. Germline loops: CDR1 MDHEN, CDR2 SYDVKM. Written as DNA, the CDR3 is TGTGCGGTGCGGGAGGGCGGGTCCGGGGAGCTGTTTTTT. Protein product: CAVREGGSGELFF.

The rearrangement uses TRBV7-8 and TRBJ2-1; TRBD2 aligns across 10 bases. V was pared by 3 bases and J by 8 bases, with 10 bases of the junction left unmatched. Germline V gene data show CDR1 as SGHVS and CDR2 as FQNEAQ. The CDR3 consists of 16 residues. The CDR3 sequence is CASSFLPSGSWDEQFF. The CDR3, as DNA: TGTGCCAGCAGCTTTCTTCCTAGCGGGAGTTGGGATGAGCAGTTCTTC. Filled out from reference TRBV7-8 and TRBJ2-1, the complete variable domain reads GAGVSQSPRYKVAKRGQDVALRCDPISGHVSLFWYQQALGQGPEFLTYFQNEAQLDKSGLPSDRFFAERPEGSVSTLKIQRTQQEDSAVYLCASSFLPSGSWDEQFFGPGTRLTVL.

The rearrangement joins TRBV10-1 to TRBJ2-5; no firm D call. The germline V gene has CDR1 WNHNN and CDR2 SYGVQD (reference sequence). The CDR3 consists of 14 residues. Deletions cut 3 bases from V and 4 bases from J, with 12 bases between. The chain's CDR3 is CASSDGHLAETQYF. The CDR3 region has the DNA TGCGCCAGCAGTGACGGCCATCTCGCAGAGACCCAGTACTTC.

The rearrangement joins TRBV10-3 to TRBJ2-7; no clear D. CDR1 is ENHRY, CDR2 SYGVKD, per germline. The length of the CDR3 is 16 residues. V lost 4 bases, J lost 1 base, and 17 bases lay in between. The CDR3 nucleotides are TGTGCCATCAGTGTTCAACAGAACTTGAATTCCTACGAGCAGTACTTC. Translation: CAISVQQNLNSYEQYF.

This chain joins TRBV27 and TRBJ2-1, with D maybe TRBD1 (6 bases). Trimming took off 6 bases at V and 15 bases at J, with 15 bases between the two ends. The CDR3 consists of 11 residues. CDR1 MNHEY and CDR2 SMNVEV come from the germline V gene (reference sequence). The CDR3 bases are TGTGCCAGCAGGGGACAAGATCGGCCGTTCTTC. The encoded protein is CASRGQDRPFF.

The chain employs TRBV28 and TRBJ2-5, with D perhaps matching TRBD1 or TRBD2 (5 bases each). CDR3 length: 15 residues. With 4 bases removed from V and 1 base from J, the gap between germline ends came to 13 bases. Germline lookup yields CDR1 MDHEN and CDR2 SYDVKM. The CDR3 DNA reads as TGTGCCAGCAGTTCCCGGGACGGGCGCCAAGAGACCCAGTACTTC. This codes for CASSSRDGRQETQYF.

The J gene is TRBJ2-7, the V gene TRBV2, with 11 bases aligning to TRBD1. V trimming: 6 bases; J trimming: 3 bases; junction bases outside the gene matches: 1. CDR3 length: 13 residues. The germline gives CDR1 SNHLY, CDR2 FYNNEI. Here the CDR3 reads CASRGTGGYEQYF. CDR3 DNA sequence: TGTGCCAGCAGGGGGACAGGGGGCTACGAGCAGTACTTC.

The rearrangement joins TRBV4-1 to TRBJ1-1; no reliable D call. V was pared by 4 bases and J by 3 bases, with 12 bases between. The CDR3 loop spans 14 amino acids. CDR1 is MGHRA, CDR2 YSYEKL, per germline. CDR3 sequence: CASSLEGKHTEAFF. As DNA, the CDR3 is TGCGCCAGCAGCCTTGAAGGGAAACACACTGAAGCTTTCTTT.

Here the CDR3 DNA reads TGCGCCAGCAGCCCGGTAGCGAGAACCTACGAGCAGTACTTC. This encodes CASSPVARTYEQYF. The rearrangement joins TRBV5-1 to TRBJ2-7; a possible D gene is TRBD2 (5 bases). Trimming removed 4 bases at V and 2 bases at J, with 13 bases between. Germline assignment: CDR1 SGHRS and CDR2 YFSETQ. The CDR3 covers 14 residues.

The V call is TRBV30, the J call TRBJ1-1, with a tentative D call TRBD1 (5 bases). The V and J ends lost 1 base and 5 bases respectively, with 8 bases between them. CDR1 is GTSNPN and CDR2 is SVGIG in the germline V gene (reference sequence). This CDR3 is built from 12 residues. The CDR3 is CAWSEGKTEAFF. CDR3 DNA sequence: TGTGCCTGGAGTGAGGGGAAAACTGAAGCTTTCTTT.